A single sample gave rise to the 24 T cell receptor beta chains below, sequenced in a study of T cell changes during pregnancy in multiple sclerosis. Measured with immunoSEQ multiplex PCR; TCRdb has only the in-frame clones, and not every one. The sample holds tens of thousands of clones; 90% are singletons and the top ten take roughly 0.7%. The sample consisted of CD4+ T cells from peripheral blood mononuclear cells, taken before pregnancy. The receptors here all came from a female donor with multiple sclerosis, enrolled in a pregnancy study.

The count of this clone is one. The chain recombines TRBV7-3 with TRBJ2-7; D not certain. The CDR3 extends over 15 amino acids. Per germline, CDR1 SGHTA and CDR2 FQGTGA. V was pared by 2 bases and J by 7 bases, with 18 bases between. The CDR3 DNA follows: TGTGCCAGCAGCTTACCGAAGAGCCTACCTAGGGAGCAGTACTTC. Encoded protein: CASSLPKSLPREQYF.

The chain employs TRBV18 and TRBJ1-1; D remains ambiguous. CDR3 length: 16 residues. Germline assignment: CDR1 KGHSH and CDR2 LQKENI. V was trimmed by 1 base and J by 0 bases, leaving 12 bases between them. The DNA of the CDR3 is TGTGCCAGCTCACCACGAGTTGAATTCATGAACACTGAAGCTTTCTTT. Amino acids: CASSPRVEFMNTEAFF.

Here the CDR3 reads CASSPLGGPPTGELFF. In DNA, the CDR3 is TGTGCCAGCAGCCCCTTAGGGGGCCCCCCCACCGGGGAGCTGTTTTTT. The genes are TRBV9 and TRBJ2-2; 7 nucleotides line up with TRBD1. This CDR3 is 16 amino acids long. J gave up 4 bases and V 4 bases, and 10 bases lay outside the gene matches. Germline-derived CDR1 and CDR2 are SGDLS and YYNGEE.

The chain recombines TRBV7-2 with TRBJ2-1; 14 bases are shared with TRBD2. Germline CDR1 and CDR2: SGHTA and FQGNSA. The ends lost 5 bases at V and 7 bases at J; junction bases unmatched: 4. The CDR3 is 15 residues long. This CDR3 reads CASSQGTSGGNEQFF. The DNA for the CDR3 is TGTGCCAGCAGCCAAGGGACTAGCGGGGGAAATGAGCAGTTCTTC. Drawing the rest from reference TRBV7-2 and TRBJ2-1, the complete variable domain is GAGVSQSPSNKVTEKGKDVELRCDPISGHTALYWYRQSLGQGLEFLIYFQGNSAPDKSGLPSDRFSAERTGGSVSTLTIQRTQQEDSAVYLCASSQGTSGGNEQFFGPGTRLTVL.

The chain is built from TRBV11-1 and TRBJ2-7; 11 bases fit TRBD2. Germline-derived CDR1 and CDR2 are SGHAT and FQDESV (reference sequence). V gave up 4 bases and J gave up 5 bases; unmatched junction bases: 7. This CDR3 has 15 residues. The CDR3 sequence: CASSSSGGTRNEQYF. CDR3 DNA: TGTGCCAGCAGCTCTAGCGGGGGGACTAGAAACGAGCAGTACTTC.

The CDR3, as DNA: TGCAGCGTCGTACTACCAGGGGCTTTGGGCGAGCAGTACTTC. Protein product: CSVVLPGALGEQYF. The V gene is TRBV29-1, the J gene TRBJ2-7, with D perhaps matching TRBD1 (6 bases). This CDR3 is 14 amino acids long. The V gene's germline CDR1 is SQVTM and CDR2 ANQGSEA. V lost 6 bases to trimming and J lost 6 bases, with 21 bases between them.

V and J are TRBV27 and TRBJ1-5; D may be TRBD1 (6 bases). In germline, CDR1 is MNHEY, CDR2 SMNVEV (reference sequence). V lost 6 bases and J 4 bases, leaving 13 bases between the germline ends. This CDR3 is 14 amino acids long. The CDR3 protein is CASRTQGFNQPQHF. Written as DNA, the CDR3 is TGTGCCAGCAGAACACAGGGCTTTAATCAGCCCCAGCATTTT.

The V call is TRBV18, the J call TRBJ1-1, with 7 bases identical to TRBD1. From germline, CDR1 is KGHSH and CDR2 LQKENI. Germline trimming cut 4 bases from V and 4 bases from J; bases unmatched to any gene: 9. This CDR3 spans 15 amino acids. The CDR3 here is CASSRAQTGVTEAFF. The CDR3 coding sequence is TGTGCCAGCTCACGAGCTCAAACAGGGGTCACTGAAGCTTTCTTT.

The V gene is TRBV25-1, the J gene TRBJ2-5; 7 bases align to TRBD1. The V gene's germline CDR1 is MGHDK and CDR2 SYGVNS. V dropped 8 bases and J dropped 9; count of bases not matched to a gene: 9. The CDR3 consists of 12 residues. CDR3 sequence: CASGIQGSAQYF. The CDR3 nucleotides are TGTGCCAGCGGAATACAGGGGTCGGCCCAGTACTTC.

The table lists this clone with a count of one. The V and J genes are TRBV5-1 and TRBJ2-1; TRBD1 aligns across 10 bases. The CDR3 has 17 residues. Germline trimming cut 5 bases from V and 5 bases from J; bases unmatched to any gene: 13. In germline, CDR1 is SGHRS, CDR2 YFSETQ. CDR3 sequence: CASRFGGSGTGDNEQFF. Here the CDR3 DNA reads TGCGCCAGCAGATTTGGGGGGTCCGGGACAGGGGACAATGAGCAGTTCTTC.

The chain combines TRBV19 with TRBJ1-2; weak D call: TRBD1 (6 bases). CDR3 length equals 15 residues. The germline V and J ends were trimmed by 2 bases and 7 bases, with 17 bases remaining between them. The germline CDR1 and CDR2 sequences are LNHDA and SQIVND (reference sequence). Here the CDR3 DNA reads TGTGCCAGTAGTATACTGGCCGGCAGGGGAAGTGGCTACACCTTC. Protein product: CASSILAGRGSGYTF.

The V and J genes are TRBV9 and TRBJ2-7; D gene unclear. The CDR3 runs 14 residues. Between the trimmed V and J ends, which lost 0 bases and 3 bases, there was a span of 10 bases. The germline CDR1 and CDR2 sequences are SGDLS and YYNGEE. The CDR3 DNA follows: TGTGCCAGCAGCGTAGGAGCAGGCCACTACGAGCAGTACTTC. Translated: CASSVGAGHYEQYF.

The chain recombines TRBV18 with TRBJ1-3; 8 bases line up with TRBD1. The V segment lost 6 bases and the J segment 4 bases; nucleotides outside the gene matches: 20. Germline V gene data show CDR1 as KGHSH and CDR2 as LQKENI. There are 19 residues in the CDR3. The CDR3 spells CASSPYRSRGQGSGNTIYF. The CDR3 bases are TGTGCCAGCTCTCCCTATCGTTCTCGCGGACAGGGTTCCGGAAACACCATATATTTT.

V is TRBV10-3 and J is TRBJ1-2; the D gene is possibly TRBD1 (6 bases). V was shortened by 5 bases and J by 9 bases, with 19 bases between the two germline ends. Germline V gene lookup returns CDR1 ENHRY and CDR2 SYGVKD. This CDR3 is 14 amino acids long. The CDR3 sequence is CAISHHRVRTRYTF. For the CDR3, the DNA is TGTGCCATCAGTCATCACAGGGTGAGGACTCGCTACACCTTC.

This clone was found a few times. The CDR3 here is CAWTGQGFYEQYF. CDR3 nucleotide sequence: TGTGCCTGGACGGGACAGGGCTTTTACGAGCAGTACTTC. The rearrangement links TRBV30 to TRBJ2-7, with TRBD1 matching over 9 bases. The CDR3 spans 13 residues. V shed 4 bases and J 4 bases; nucleotides not matched to a gene: 5. Germline CDR1 GTSNPN, CDR2 SVGIG (reference sequence). The variable domain in full, completed from reference TRBV30 and TRBJ2-7, reads SQTIHQWPATLVQPVGSPLSLECTVEGTSNPNLYWYRQAAGRGLQLLFYSVGIGQISSEVPQNLSASRPQDRQFILSSKKLLLSDSGFYLCAWTGQGFYEQYFGPGTRLTVT.

This clone showed up just a few times. The gene calls are TRBV10-3 and TRBJ2-7; TRBD2 is a possible D gene (6 bases). V lost 0 bases and J 6 bases, leaving 12 bases between the germline ends. This CDR3 has 14 residues. Germline CDR1 and CDR2: ENHRY and SYGVKD. CDR3 DNA: TGTGCCATCAGTGAGTCGACGGGGGTAACCGAGCAGTACTTC. It is translated as CAISESTGVTEQYF.

CDR3 bases: TGTGCCAGTAGTAGGGGACAGGGAAACATTCAGTACTTC. Protein: CASSRGQGNIQYF. The rearrangement uses TRBV19 and TRBJ2-4; 9 bases fit TRBD1. CDR3 length equals 13 residues. CDR1 LNHDA and CDR2 SQIVND come from the germline V gene (reference sequence). V lost 4 bases and J lost 6; bases outside the gene matches: 1.

The V and J genes are TRBV7-6 and TRBJ2-7; D is unclear. V dropped 1 base and J dropped 2 bases, with 12 bases sitting between them. Looked up from germline, CDR1 is SGHVS and CDR2 is FNYEAQ. This CDR3 spans 15 amino acids. CDR3: CASSLEPDKPYEQYF. The CDR3 nucleotides are TGTGCCAGCAGCTTAGAGCCTGACAAGCCCTACGAGCAGTACTTC.

The chain joins TRBV9 to TRBJ1-5; 11 bases agree with TRBD1. Germline V CDR1 and CDR2: SGDLS, YYNGEE. With V trimmed by 6 bases and J by 0 bases, 17 bases remained unmatched. The CDR3 length is 20 residues. The DNA for the CDR3 is TGTGCCAGCAATCAGGGGACAGGGGGTCATCGGATTTATAGCAATCAGCCCCAGCATTTT. The encoded protein is CASNQGTGGHRIYSNQPQHF.

This clone has only one observation. The chain has TRBV7-3 and TRBJ2-2, with 7 nucleotides matching TRBD1. The V segment lost 5 bases and the J segment 5 bases; nucleotides outside the gene matches: 8. The CDR3 covers 15 residues. Germline V gives CDR1 SGHTA, CDR2 FQGTGA. Here the CDR3 DNA reads TGTGCCAGCAGCCGCGAGGGGGCTAGGACCGGGGAGCTGTTTTTT. Protein sequence: CASSREGARTGELFF.

A few counts support this clone. The rearrangement uses TRBV29-1 and TRBJ2-3; D uncertain. This CDR3 contains 12 residues. The V gene's germline CDR1 is SQVTM and CDR2 ANQGSEA. Trimming cost V 6 bases and J 0 bases, with 7 bases left between them. The CDR3 protein is CSVATSTDTQYF. CDR3 nucleotides: TGCAGCGTCGCGACTAGCACAGATACGCAGTATTTT.

The chain combines TRBV7-9 with TRBJ1-4, with a weak D call TRBD1 (5 bases). CDR3 length: 19 amino acids. Germline V gives CDR1 SEHNR, CDR2 FQNEAQ (reference sequence). The V end lost 5 bases, the J end lost 2 bases, and 24 bases lay between the germline ends. The CDR3 nucleotides read TGTGCCAGCAGCCCCGGCCGCCGCGGGACGGGAGTTACTAATGAAAAACTGTTTTTT. It translates to CASSPGRRGTGVTNEKLFF.

As DNA, the CDR3 is TGCAGCGTTGATGGGGGAGGGAACGAGCAGTACTTC. It specifies CSVDGGGNEQYF. This rearrangement joins TRBV29-1 to TRBJ2-7; 7 nucleotides line up with TRBD2. J lost 5 bases, V lost 3 bases, and 4 bases had no gene match. Germline V gene data show CDR1 as SQVTM and CDR2 as ANQGSEA. The CDR3 length is 12 residues.

The chain uses TRBV6-5 and TRBJ2-1; D gene uncertain. The CDR3 is 13 amino acids. The V and J ends lost 6 bases and 10 bases respectively, with 16 bases between them. Germline values: CDR1 MNHEY, CDR2 SVGAGI. CDR3 nucleotide sequence: TGTGCCAGCAGCGCCGGAGCGAACGGGGAGCAGTTCTTC. Translation gives CASSAGANGEQFF.